These 9 T cell receptor beta chains originate from one sample sequenced in a study of blood T cell repertoires in COVID-19. TCRdb's copy holds only in-frame clones and misses some; the assay was immunoSEQ multiplex PCR. The data show under 100,000 clones, around 90% seen once. The sequencing input was peripheral blood. The receptors shown here come from a woman between 65 and 79 years old with acute or convalescent COVID-19.

The CDR3 spells CASSTGHITDTQYF. CDR3 nucleotide sequence: TGTGCCAGCAGCACGGGACATATCACAGATACGCAGTATTTT. The chain recombines TRBV11-3 with TRBJ2-3; tentatively, D is TRBD1 (6 bases). Germline CDR1 and CDR2: SGHNT and YENEEA. The CDR3 is made up of 14 amino acids. V was pared by 5 bases and J by 2 bases, with 11 bases between.

In its sample, this clone was seen once. The chain recombines TRBV11-2 with TRBJ1-1, with D possibly being TRBD1 (6 bases). This CDR3 contains 15 residues. Trimming left V 5 bases short and J 0 bases short, with 13 bases between. Germline lookup yields CDR1 SGHAT and CDR2 FQNNGV. The chain's CDR3 is CASSTQTGMNTEAFF. CDR3 DNA: TGTGCCAGCAGCACCCAAACAGGGATGAACACTGAAGCTTTCTTT.

V and J are TRBV6-1 and TRBJ2-5; TRBD2 matches 10 bases. From germline, CDR1 is MNHNS and CDR2 SASEGT. The CDR3 is made up of 15 amino acids. V shed 2 bases, J shed 3 bases, and the junction held 3 bases outside the gene matches. As DNA, the CDR3 is TGTGCCAGCAGTGAAAGAGGACTAGCGGAAGAGACCCAGTACTTC. Its protein is CASSERGLAEETQYF.

Written as DNA, the CDR3 is TGTGCCAGCAGTTTCAGGGTAGGGGGAACTGAAGCTTTCTTT. As protein: CASSFRVGGTEAFF. This chain connects TRBV27 to TRBJ1-1; D is perhaps TRBD1 (6 bases). Germline lookup yields CDR1 MNHEY and CDR2 SMNVEV (reference sequence). Deletions cut 3 bases from V and 5 bases from J, with 13 bases between. The CDR3 covers 14 residues.

This chain uses TRBV6-5 with TRBJ1-1; tentatively, D is TRBD1 (5 bases). This CDR3 spans 16 amino acids. The V gene's germline CDR1 is MNHEY and CDR2 SVGAGI. V was trimmed by 0 bases and J by 4 bases, leaving 15 bases between them. The CDR3 DNA reads as TGTGCCAGCAGTTACTCGGGAGGGGTAGCGATCACTGAAGCTTTCTTT. This codes for CASSYSGGVAITEAFF.

The J gene is TRBJ2-7, the V gene TRBV2; D is perhaps TRBD1 (5 bases). The CDR3 is 13 amino acids. The V end was cut by 5 bases, the J end by 6 bases, with 14 bases between. The germline gives CDR1 SNHLY, CDR2 FYNNEI. The CDR3 loop is CASSQGRSVEQYF. CDR3 sequence (DNA): TGTGCCAGCAGTCAGGGCAGGTCGGTCGAGCAGTACTTC.

This clone has more than one count but fewer than ten. The genes are TRBV28 and TRBJ1-1, with TRBD1 as a possible D gene (5 bases). The V end was cut by 4 bases, the J end by 6 bases, with 18 bases between. The germline V gene encodes CDR1 MDHEN and CDR2 SYDVKM. CDR3 length: 15 residues. DNA for the CDR3: TGTGCCAGCAGTTCCAGGCCATGGGGGGAACCTGAAGCTTTCTTT. This sequence encodes CASSSRPWGEPEAFF.

The chain carries TRBV18 and TRBJ1-1; D possibly corresponds to TRBD1 (5 bases). This CDR3 region has 15 residues. The germline gives CDR1 KGHSH, CDR2 LQKENI. V lost 6 bases and J lost 1, with 15 bases in between. CDR3: CASSRLGQGNTEAFF. Here the CDR3 DNA reads TGTGCCAGCTCCCGCTTGGGCCAGGGGAACACTGAAGCTTTCTTT.

This chain links TRBV6-5 with TRBJ2-3; 8 bases are a match to TRBD2. The CDR3 consists of 15 residues. Germline trimming cut 4 bases from V and 3 bases from J; bases unmatched to any gene: 6. Germline V gene lookup returns CDR1 MNHEY and CDR2 SVGAGI. CDR3 amino acids: CASSSPGLVTDTQYF. The DNA for the CDR3 is TGTGCCAGCAGTTCACCGGGACTAGTGACAGATACGCAGTATTTT.